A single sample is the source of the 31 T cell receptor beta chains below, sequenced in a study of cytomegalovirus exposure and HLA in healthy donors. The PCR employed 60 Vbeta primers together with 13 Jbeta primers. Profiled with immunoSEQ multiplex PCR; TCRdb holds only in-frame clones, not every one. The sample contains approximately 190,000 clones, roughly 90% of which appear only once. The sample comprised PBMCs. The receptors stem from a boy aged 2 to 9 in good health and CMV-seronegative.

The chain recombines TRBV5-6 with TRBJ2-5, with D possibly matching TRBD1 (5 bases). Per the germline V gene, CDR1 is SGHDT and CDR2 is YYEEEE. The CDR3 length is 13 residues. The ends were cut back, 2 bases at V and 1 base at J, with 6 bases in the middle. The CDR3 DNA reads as TGTGCCAGCAGCTTCGACAGCCAAGAGACCCAGTACTTC. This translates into CASSFDSQETQYF.

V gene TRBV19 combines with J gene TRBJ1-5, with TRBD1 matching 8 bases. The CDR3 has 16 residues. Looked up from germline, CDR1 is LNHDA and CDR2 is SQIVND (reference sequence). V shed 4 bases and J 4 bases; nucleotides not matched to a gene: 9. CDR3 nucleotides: TGTGCCAGTAGTACCCTTCGGACAGGGTGGAATCAGCCCCAGCATTTT. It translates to CASSTLRTGWNQPQHF.

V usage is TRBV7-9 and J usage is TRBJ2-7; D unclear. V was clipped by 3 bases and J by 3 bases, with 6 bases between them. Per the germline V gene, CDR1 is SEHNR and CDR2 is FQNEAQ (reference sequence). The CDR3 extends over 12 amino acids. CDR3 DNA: TGTGCCAGCAGCTTCTCAGACTACGAGCAGTACTTC. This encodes CASSFSDYEQYF.

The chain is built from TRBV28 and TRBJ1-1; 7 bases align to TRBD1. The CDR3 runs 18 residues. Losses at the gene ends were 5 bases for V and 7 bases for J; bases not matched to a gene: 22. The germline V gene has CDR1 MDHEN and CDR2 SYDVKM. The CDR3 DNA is TGTGCCAGCAGTCTGATCCCGGCATCGCATCCGGGACAGCATGAAGCTTTCTTT. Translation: CASSLIPASHPGQHEAFF. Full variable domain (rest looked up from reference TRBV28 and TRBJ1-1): DVKVTQSSRYLVKRTGEKVFLECVQDMDHENMFWYRQDPGLGLRLIYFSYDVKMKEKGDIPEGYSVSREKKERFSLILESASTNQTSMYLCASSLIPASHPGQHEAFFGQGTRLTVV.

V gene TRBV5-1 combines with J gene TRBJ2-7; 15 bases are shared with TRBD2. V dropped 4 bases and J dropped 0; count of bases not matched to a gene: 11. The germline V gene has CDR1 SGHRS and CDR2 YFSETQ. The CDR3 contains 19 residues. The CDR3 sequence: CASSLRTSGRATTSYEQYF. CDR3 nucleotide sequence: TGCGCCAGCAGCCTCCGGACTAGCGGGAGGGCCACCACCTCCTACGAGCAGTACTTC.

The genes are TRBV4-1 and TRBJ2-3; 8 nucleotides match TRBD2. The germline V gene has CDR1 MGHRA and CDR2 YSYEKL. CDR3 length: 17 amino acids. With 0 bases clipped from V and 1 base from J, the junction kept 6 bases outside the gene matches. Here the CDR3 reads CASSQDWAAGGTDTQYF. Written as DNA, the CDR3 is TGCGCCAGCAGCCAAGATTGGGCAGCGGGGGGCACAGATACGCAGTATTTT.

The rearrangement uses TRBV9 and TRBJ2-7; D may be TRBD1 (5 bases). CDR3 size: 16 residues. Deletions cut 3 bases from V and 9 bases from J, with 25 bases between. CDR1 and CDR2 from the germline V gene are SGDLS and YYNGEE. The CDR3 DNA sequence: TGTGCCAGCAGCGCCGAGGAAAAGGGGTTAACCTTCGGGCAGTACTTC. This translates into CASSAEEKGLTFGQYF.

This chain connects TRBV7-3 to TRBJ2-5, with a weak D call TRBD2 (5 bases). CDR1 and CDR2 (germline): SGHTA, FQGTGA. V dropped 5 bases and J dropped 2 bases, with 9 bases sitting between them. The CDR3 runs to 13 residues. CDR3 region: CASSPGSQETQYF. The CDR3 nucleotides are TGTGCCAGCAGCCCGGGGTCTCAAGAGACCCAGTACTTC.

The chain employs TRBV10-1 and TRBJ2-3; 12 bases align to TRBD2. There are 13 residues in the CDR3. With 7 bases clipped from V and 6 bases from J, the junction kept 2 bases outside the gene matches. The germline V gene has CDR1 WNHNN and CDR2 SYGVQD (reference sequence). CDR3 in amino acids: CASNGLAGDTQYF. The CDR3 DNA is TGCGCCAGCAACGGACTAGCGGGGGATACGCAGTATTTT.

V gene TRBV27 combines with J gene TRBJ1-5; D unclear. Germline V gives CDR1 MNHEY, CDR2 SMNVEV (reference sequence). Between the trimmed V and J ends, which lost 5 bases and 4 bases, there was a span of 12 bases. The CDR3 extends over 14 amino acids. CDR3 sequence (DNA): TGTGCCAGCAGTCCCGCTTCGGGGAATCAGCCCCAGCATTTT. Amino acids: CASSPASGNQPQHF.

CDR3 bases: TGTGCCTGGAGTGTAGTTCGGAGACAGCACAATGAGCAGTTCTTC. It is translated as CAWSVVRRQHNEQFF. The rearrangement uses TRBV30 and TRBJ2-1; D is possibly TRBD1 (5 bases). The V gene's germline CDR1 is GTSNPN and CDR2 SVGIG (reference sequence). Trimming removed 0 bases at V and 5 bases at J, with 14 bases between. This CDR3 contains 15 residues.

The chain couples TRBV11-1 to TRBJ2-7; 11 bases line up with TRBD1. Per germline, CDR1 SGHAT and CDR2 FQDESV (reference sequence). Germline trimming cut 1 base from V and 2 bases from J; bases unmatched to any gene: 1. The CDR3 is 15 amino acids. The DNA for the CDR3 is TGTGCCAGCAGCTTAGGGACAGGGGGCCCCTACGAGCAGTACTTC. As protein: CASSLGTGGPYEQYF.

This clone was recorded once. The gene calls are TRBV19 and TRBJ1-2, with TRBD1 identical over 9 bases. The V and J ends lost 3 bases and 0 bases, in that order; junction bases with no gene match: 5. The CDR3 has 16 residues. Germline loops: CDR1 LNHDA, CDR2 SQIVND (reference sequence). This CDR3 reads CASSIGQGIANYGYTF. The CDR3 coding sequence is TGTGCCAGTAGTATCGGACAGGGGATCGCTAACTATGGCTACACCTTC.

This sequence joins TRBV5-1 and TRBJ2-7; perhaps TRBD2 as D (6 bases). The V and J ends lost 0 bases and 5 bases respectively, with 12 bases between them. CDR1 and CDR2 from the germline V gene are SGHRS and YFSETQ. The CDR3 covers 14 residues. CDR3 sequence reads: CASSLAGALNEQYF. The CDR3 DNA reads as TGCGCCAGCAGCTTGGCGGGAGCCTTGAACGAGCAGTACTTC.

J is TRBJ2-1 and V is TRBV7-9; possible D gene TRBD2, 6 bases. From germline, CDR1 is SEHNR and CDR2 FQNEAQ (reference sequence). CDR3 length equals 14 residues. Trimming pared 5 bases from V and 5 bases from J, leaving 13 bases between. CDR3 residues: CASSQGTPHNEQFF. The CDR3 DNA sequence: TGTGCCAGCAGCCAAGGGACTCCCCACAATGAGCAGTTCTTC.

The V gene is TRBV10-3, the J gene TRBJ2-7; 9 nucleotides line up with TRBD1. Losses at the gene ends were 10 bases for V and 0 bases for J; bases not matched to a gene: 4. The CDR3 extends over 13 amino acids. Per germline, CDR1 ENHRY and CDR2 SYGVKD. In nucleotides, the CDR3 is TGTGCCACCAGACAGGGGGACTCCTACGAGCAGTACTTC. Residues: CATRQGDSYEQYF.

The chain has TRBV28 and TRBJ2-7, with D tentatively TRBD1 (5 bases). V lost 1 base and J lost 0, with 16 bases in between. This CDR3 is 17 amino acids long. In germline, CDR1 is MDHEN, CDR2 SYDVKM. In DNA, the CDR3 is TGTGCCAGCAGTTTATTCGCGACAGTGAATAGCTCCTACGAGCAGTACTTC. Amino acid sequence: CASSLFATVNSSYEQYF.

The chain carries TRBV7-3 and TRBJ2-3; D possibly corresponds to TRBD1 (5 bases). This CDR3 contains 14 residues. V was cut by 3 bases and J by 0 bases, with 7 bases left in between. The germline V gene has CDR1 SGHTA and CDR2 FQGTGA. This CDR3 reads CASSLDTSTDTQYF. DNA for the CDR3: TGTGCCAGCAGCTTGGACACTAGCACAGATACGCAGTATTTT.

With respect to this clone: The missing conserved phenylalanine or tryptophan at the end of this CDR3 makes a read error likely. The CDR3: CASSLSESNYGYTL. DNA for the CDR3: TGTGCCAGCAGCTTATCTGAATCTAACTATGGCTACACCCTC. The chain has TRBV7-9 and TRBJ1-2; D not certain. The CDR3 runs to 14 residues. V lost 2 bases and J 0 bases, leaving 7 bases between the germline ends. The V gene's germline CDR1 is SEHNR and CDR2 FQNEAQ (reference sequence).

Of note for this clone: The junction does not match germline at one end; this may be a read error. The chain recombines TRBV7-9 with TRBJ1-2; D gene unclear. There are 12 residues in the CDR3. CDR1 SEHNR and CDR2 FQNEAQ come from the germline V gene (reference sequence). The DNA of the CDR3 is TGTTCCAGCAGCTTATTTTCTGTTGGCTACACCTTC. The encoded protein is CSSSLFSVGYTF.

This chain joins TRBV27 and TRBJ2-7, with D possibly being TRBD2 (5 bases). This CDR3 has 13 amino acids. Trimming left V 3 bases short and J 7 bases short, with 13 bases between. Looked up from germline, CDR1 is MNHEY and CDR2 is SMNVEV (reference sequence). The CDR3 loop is CASSFSAGGEQYF. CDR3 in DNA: TGTGCCAGCAGTTTTTCAGCCGGAGGAGAGCAGTACTTC.

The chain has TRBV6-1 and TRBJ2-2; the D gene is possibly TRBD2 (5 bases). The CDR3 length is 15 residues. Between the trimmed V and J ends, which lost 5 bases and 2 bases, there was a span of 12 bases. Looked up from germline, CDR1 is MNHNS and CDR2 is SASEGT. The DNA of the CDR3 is TGTGCCAGCAGTTCGGGGTTCTTTAACACCGGGGAGCTGTTTTTT. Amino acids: CASSSGFFNTGELFF.

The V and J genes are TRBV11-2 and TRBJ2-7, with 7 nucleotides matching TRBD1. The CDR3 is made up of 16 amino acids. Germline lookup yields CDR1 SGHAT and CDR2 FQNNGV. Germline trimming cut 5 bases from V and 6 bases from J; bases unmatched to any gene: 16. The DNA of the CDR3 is TGTGCCAGCAGCCCGACCCGGACAGGAGTAGGTGTCGAGCAGTACTTC. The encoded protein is CASSPTRTGVGVEQYF.

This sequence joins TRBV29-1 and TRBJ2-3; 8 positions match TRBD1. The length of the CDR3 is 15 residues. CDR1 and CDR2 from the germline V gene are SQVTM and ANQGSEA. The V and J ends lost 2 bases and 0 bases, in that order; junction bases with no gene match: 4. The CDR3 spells CSVEQGATSTDTQYF. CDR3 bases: TGCAGCGTTGAACAGGGGGCTACTAGCACAGATACGCAGTATTTT.

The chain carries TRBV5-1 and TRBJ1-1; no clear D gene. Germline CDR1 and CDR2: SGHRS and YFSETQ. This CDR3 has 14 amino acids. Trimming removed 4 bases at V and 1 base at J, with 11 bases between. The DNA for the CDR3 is TGCGCCAGCAGCAACGGGCGGGAGAACACTGAAGCTTTCTTT. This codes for CASSNGRENTEAFF.

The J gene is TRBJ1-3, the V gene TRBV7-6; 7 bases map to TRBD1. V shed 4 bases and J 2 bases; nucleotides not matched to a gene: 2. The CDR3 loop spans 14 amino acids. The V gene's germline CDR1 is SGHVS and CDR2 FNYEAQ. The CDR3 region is CASSSDRAGNTIYF. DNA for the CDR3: TGTGCCAGCAGCTCAGACAGGGCTGGAAACACCATATATTTT.

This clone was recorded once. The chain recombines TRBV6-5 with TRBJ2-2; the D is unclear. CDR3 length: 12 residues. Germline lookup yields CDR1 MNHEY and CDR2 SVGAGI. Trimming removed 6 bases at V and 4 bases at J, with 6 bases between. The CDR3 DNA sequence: TGTGCCAGCAGAGATAGCACCGGGGAGCTGTTTTTT. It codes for CASRDSTGELFF.

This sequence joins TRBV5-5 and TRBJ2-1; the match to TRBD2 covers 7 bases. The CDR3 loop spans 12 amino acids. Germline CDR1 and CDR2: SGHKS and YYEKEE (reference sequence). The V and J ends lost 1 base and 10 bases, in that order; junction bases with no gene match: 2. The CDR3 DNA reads TGTGCCAGCAGCTTGCGGGGAGGGGAGCAGTTCTTC. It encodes CASSLRGGEQFF.

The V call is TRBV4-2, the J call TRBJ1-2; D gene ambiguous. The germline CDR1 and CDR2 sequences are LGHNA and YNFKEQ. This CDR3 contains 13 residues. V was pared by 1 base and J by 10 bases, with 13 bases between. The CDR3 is CASSQGDDDYYTF. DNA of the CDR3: TGTGCCAGCAGCCAAGGGGATGACGACTACTACACCTTC.

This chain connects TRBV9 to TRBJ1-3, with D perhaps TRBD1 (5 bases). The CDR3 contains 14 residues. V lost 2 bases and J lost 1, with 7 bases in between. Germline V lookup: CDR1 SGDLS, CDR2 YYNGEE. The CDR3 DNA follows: TGTGCCAGCAGCGTGAAGGGGTCTGGAAACACCATATATTTT. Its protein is CASSVKGSGNTIYF.

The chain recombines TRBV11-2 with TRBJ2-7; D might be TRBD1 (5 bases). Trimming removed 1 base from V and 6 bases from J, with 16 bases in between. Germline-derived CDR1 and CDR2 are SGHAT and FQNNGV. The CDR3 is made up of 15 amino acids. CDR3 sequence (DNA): TGTGCCAGCAGCTTAGGGGGCGCATTCAACACCGAGCAGTACTTC. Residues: CASSLGGAFNTEQYF. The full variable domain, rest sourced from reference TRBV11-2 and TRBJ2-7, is EAGVAQSPRYKIIEKRQSVAFWCNPISGHATLYWYQQILGQGPKLLIQFQNNGVVDDSQLPKDRFSAERLKGVDSTLKIQPAKLEDSAVYLCASSLGGAFNTEQYFGPGTRLTVT.